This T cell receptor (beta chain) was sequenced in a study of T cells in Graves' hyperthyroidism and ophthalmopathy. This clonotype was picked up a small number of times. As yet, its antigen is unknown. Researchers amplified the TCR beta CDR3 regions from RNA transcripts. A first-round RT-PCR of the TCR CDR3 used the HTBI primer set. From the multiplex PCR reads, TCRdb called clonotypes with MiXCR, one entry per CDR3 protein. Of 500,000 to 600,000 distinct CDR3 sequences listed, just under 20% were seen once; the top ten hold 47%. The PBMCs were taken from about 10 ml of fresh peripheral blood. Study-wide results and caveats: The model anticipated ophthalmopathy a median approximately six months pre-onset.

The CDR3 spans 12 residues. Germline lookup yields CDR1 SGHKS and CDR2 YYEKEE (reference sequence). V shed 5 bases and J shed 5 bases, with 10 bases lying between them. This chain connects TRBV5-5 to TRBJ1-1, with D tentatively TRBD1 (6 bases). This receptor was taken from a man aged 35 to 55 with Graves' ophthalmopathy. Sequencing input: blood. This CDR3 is CASSGRGTEAFF. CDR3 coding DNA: TGTGCCAGCAGTGGGAGGGGGACTGAAGCTTTCTTT.